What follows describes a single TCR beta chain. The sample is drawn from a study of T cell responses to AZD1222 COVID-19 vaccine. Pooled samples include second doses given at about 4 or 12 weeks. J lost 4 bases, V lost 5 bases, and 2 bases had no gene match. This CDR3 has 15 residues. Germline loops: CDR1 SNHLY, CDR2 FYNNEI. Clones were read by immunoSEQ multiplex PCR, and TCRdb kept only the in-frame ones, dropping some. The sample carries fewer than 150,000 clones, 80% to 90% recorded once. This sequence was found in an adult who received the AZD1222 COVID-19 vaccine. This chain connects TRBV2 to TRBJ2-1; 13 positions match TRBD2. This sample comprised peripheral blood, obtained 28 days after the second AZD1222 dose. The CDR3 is CASSRLAGGYNEQFF. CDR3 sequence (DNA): TGTGCCAGCAGTCGACTAGCGGGAGGTTACAATGAGCAGTTCTTC.